Listed here is a single T cell receptor (beta chain). This entry belongs to a study of blood T cell repertoires in COVID-19. Study at large: Both acute and convalescent COVID-19 samples were obtained from the United States, Italy and Spain. PBMCs, B-cell-depleted T cells, or T cells provided the cDNA or gDNA that made up the material.

The table came from immunoSEQ multiplex PCR; TCRdb's copy has only in-frame clones and leaves some out. The sample carries approximately 210,000 clones, approximately 86% recorded once. This CDR3 has 15 amino acids. V was pared by 1 base and J by 8 bases, with 14 bases between. Germline V lookup: CDR1 LGHNA, CDR2 YSLEER. Material: peripheral blood. This clonotype was sampled from a young man with active or convalescent COVID-19. V and J are TRBV4-3 and TRBJ1-4; D is possibly TRBD1 (6 bases). In DNA form, the CDR3 reads TGCGCCAGCAGCCAAGTGTCAGGACAGAGCGAAAAACTGTTTTTT. Protein sequence: CASSQVSGQSEKLFF.